A single sample is the source of the 20 T cell receptor beta chains below, sequenced in a study of spatial heterogeneity in lung cancer (dated 2019 in TCRdb). This sample's time point label indicates: sample taken at primary tumor resection. Receptors were amplified or captured by 5' RACE. Sequencing took place on a NextSeq 500. TCRdb itself trimmed the public reads at Q25 with fastp, ran MiXCR and retained productive beta chains. Rows merge per CDR3 protein into single entries with the most common DNA and genes. The sample has a few thousand distinct CDR3 sequences on record, around 8% of them singletons. The ten largest account for 20% to 25% of the sample. Sample: normal lung tissue next to the tumor, taken at surgery. The receptors were sampled from a male donor with early-stage non-small cell lung cancer.

The genes are TRBV28 and TRBJ2-7; unclear D gene. V was shortened by 4 bases and J by 6 bases, with 10 bases between the two germline ends. Germline assignment: CDR1 MDHEN and CDR2 SYDVKM. CDR3 length: 12 amino acids. This CDR3 reads CASSSTSLEQYF. The CDR3 bases are TGTGCCAGCAGTTCGACCAGCCTCGAGCAGTACTTC.

This clonotype is judged medium-sized. This chain links TRBV11-3 with TRBJ1-1, with D possibly matching TRBD1 (5 bases). The CDR3 runs 15 residues. Germline values: CDR1 SGHNT, CDR2 YENEEA. Trimming shortened V by 4 bases and J by 0 bases, and 12 bases separated the two germline ends. Written as DNA, the CDR3 is TGTGCCAGCAGCTCGGGGGGAGAGGTGAACACTGAAGCTTTCTTT. It specifies CASSSGGEVNTEAFF.

This clonotype ranks as medium-sized. The rearrangement joins TRBV29-1 to TRBJ1-1, with D tentatively TRBD1 (6 bases). Germline-derived CDR1 and CDR2 are SQVTM and ANQGSEA. The CDR3 is 12 residues long. V shed 7 bases and J shed 1 base, with 10 bases lying between them. The CDR3 DNA reads as TGCAGCGGAATGACAGGGAACACTGAAGCTTTCTTT. Amino acids: CSGMTGNTEAFF.

This clonotype was detected a few times. A much larger clone differs from this one at a single base, so this may be a read error. The rearrangement joins TRBV30 to TRBJ2-7; possible D gene TRBD2, 6 bases. The CDR3 totals 14 residues. The germline CDR1 and CDR2 sequences are GTSNPN and SVGIG (reference sequence). The CDR3 DNA reads as TGTGTCTGGAAAGGGTTAGCGGACTCCTACGAGCAGTACTTC. Protein: CVWKGLADSYEQYF.

This clonotype came up a few times. The chain carries TRBV2 and TRBJ1-5; D gene unclear. Looked up from germline, CDR1 is SNHLY and CDR2 is FYNNEI. This CDR3 comprises 14 residues. V shed 4 bases and J shed 6 bases, with 13 bases lying between them. The CDR3 region is CASSVGVGVQPQHF. CDR3 nucleotides: TGTGCCAGCAGTGTGGGTGTTGGGGTTCAGCCCCAGCATTTT.

This clonotype was counted a few times. The J gene is TRBJ1-5, the V gene TRBV6-5; D gene uncertain. Between the trimmed V and J ends, which lost 6 bases and 5 bases, there was a span of 17 bases. CDR3 length equals 15 residues. Germline V gene sequence: CDR1 MNHEY, CDR2 SVGAGI. The CDR3 protein is CASSSTTGVDQPQHF. CDR3 nucleotides: TGTGCCAGCAGCTCGACTACCGGAGTAGATCAGCCCCAGCATTTT.

This clonotype was observed a few times. The V gene is TRBV7-9, the J gene TRBJ2-2; no clear D gene. Looked up from germline, CDR1 is SEHNR and CDR2 is FQNEAQ (reference sequence). The V end was cut by 2 bases, the J end by 4 bases, with 5 bases between. The CDR3 totals 13 residues. The CDR3 loop is CASSLIGTGELFF. Here the CDR3 DNA reads TGTGCCAGCAGCTTAATCGGCACCGGGGAGCTGTTTTTT.

The J gene is TRBJ2-7, the V gene TRBV5-5; D gene unclear. The CDR3 has 14 amino acids. Trimming pared 0 bases from V and 3 bases from J, leaving 10 bases between. CDR1 and CDR2 from the germline V gene are SGHKS and YYEKEE (reference sequence). CDR3 sequence reads: CASSLVGQYYEQYF. CDR3 nucleotide sequence: TGTGCCAGCAGCTTGGTAGGCCAGTACTACGAGCAGTACTTC.

This clonotype was seen a handful of times. This chain joins TRBV4-1 and TRBJ2-5; 14 bases align to TRBD2. The CDR3 is 20 amino acids. Looked up from germline, CDR1 is MGHRA and CDR2 is YSYEKL. V shed 3 bases and J 2 bases; nucleotides not matched to a gene: 14. CDR3 residues: CASSHASPTSGGAPQETQYF. In nucleotides, the CDR3 is TGCGCCAGCAGCCACGCGAGTCCGACTAGCGGGGGGGCCCCTCAAGAGACCCAGTACTTC.

The J gene is TRBJ2-7, the V gene TRBV16; 10 bases agree with TRBD1. This CDR3 is 13 amino acids long. Per the germline V gene, CDR1 is KGHSY and CDR2 is FQNENV. The V and J ends lost 3 bases and 6 bases, in that order; junction bases with no gene match: 2. Here the CDR3 DNA reads TGTGCCAGCAGCCACGGACAGGGGGGCGAGCAGTACTTC. Protein sequence: CASSHGQGGEQYF.

This clonotype has a handful of counts. The chain joins TRBV6-2 or TRBV6-3 to TRBJ2-3; D may be TRBD2 (6 bases). CDR3 length equals 14 residues. The V gene lost 6 bases and the J gene lost 1 base, with 11 bases spanning the gap. CDR1 and CDR2 (germline): MNHEY, SVGEGT. The CDR3 protein is CASSPSGRTDTQYF. Here the CDR3 DNA reads TGTGCCAGCAGCCCAAGCGGGCGCACAGATACGCAGTATTTT.

With regard to this clonotype: A much larger clonotype is one base distant, so this may be a read error. The J gene is TRBJ2-1, the V gene TRBV14; 13 positions match TRBD2. The CDR3 length is 15 residues. Germline CDR1 is SGHDN and CDR2 is FVKESK. The CDR3 nucleotides are TGTTCCAGCAGCCAAGGACTAGCGGGAGTGGGTGAGCAGTTCTTC. It codes for CSSSQGLAGVGEQFF.

This clonotype ranks as medium-sized. The rearrangement joins TRBV12-3 or TRBV12-4 to TRBJ2-6; 9 bases match TRBD1. With V trimmed by 7 bases and J by 3 bases, 13 bases remained unmatched. The CDR3 totals 18 residues. This CDR3 is CASIPGLTGGGGANVLTF. CDR3 nucleotide sequence: TGTGCCAGCATCCCCGGGCTGACAGGGGGAGGTGGGGCCAACGTCCTGACTTTC.

This clonotype is labeled medium-sized. The CDR3: CASSLSRGTDTQYF. As DNA, the CDR3 is TGTGCCAGCAGCTTATCGAGGGGCACAGATACGCAGTATTTT. The rearrangement uses TRBV7-9 and TRBJ2-3; a possible D gene is TRBD2 (5 bases). Looked up from germline, CDR1 is SEHNR and CDR2 is FQNEAQ (reference sequence). The CDR3 is 14 residues long. V was shortened by 2 bases and J by 1 base, with 7 bases between the two germline ends. Complete variable domain (other parts from reference TRBV7-9 and TRBJ2-3): DTGVSQNPRHKITKRGQNVTFRCDPISEHNRLYWYRQTLGQGPEFLTYFQNEAQLEKSRLLSDRFSAERPKGSFSTLEIQRTEQGDSAMYLCASSLSRGTDTQYFGPGTRLTVL.

By its share, this clonotype is medium-sized. The chain employs TRBV20-1 and TRBJ1-3; D call uncertain. The CDR3 loop spans 14 amino acids. The germline V gene encodes CDR1 DFQATT and CDR2 SNEGSKA (reference sequence). Trimming stripped 0 bases from V and 2 bases from J, with 8 bases between. CDR3 bases: TGCAGTGCTAGAGATCCTGGAGCTGGAAACACCATATATTTT. This codes for CSARDPGAGNTIYF.

This clonotype is labeled medium-sized. The chain couples TRBV20-1 to TRBJ2-5; 7 nucleotides align to TRBD1. CDR3 size: 12 residues. Trimming took 5 bases from V and 6 from J; bases not matched to a gene: 6. Germline assignment: CDR1 DFQATT and CDR2 SNEGSKA (reference sequence). Here the CDR3 reads CSAGNRGQTQYF. CDR3 DNA sequence: TGCAGTGCTGGGAACAGGGGTCAGACCCAGTACTTC.

This clonotype is labeled medium-sized. The rearrangement links TRBV29-1 to TRBJ2-5; D perhaps matches TRBD2 (6 bases). Germline lookup yields CDR1 SQVTM and CDR2 ANQGSEA. The CDR3 sequence is 14 residues long. The ends were cut back, 6 bases at V and 2 bases at J, with 16 bases in the middle. CDR3 loop: CSVPEGQGQETQYF. The CDR3, as DNA: TGCAGCGTACCGGAGGGGCAGGGTCAAGAGACCCAGTACTTC. Variable domain in full (rest from reference TRBV29-1 and TRBJ2-5): SAVISQKPSRDICQRGTSLTIQCQVDSQVTMMFWYRQQPGQSLTLIATANQGSEATYESGFVIDKFPISRPNLTFSTLTVSNMSPEDSSIYLCSVPEGQGQETQYFGPGTRLLVL.

This clonotype occurred many times. The rearrangement uses TRBV29-1 and TRBJ2-7; TRBD1 matches 9 bases. This CDR3 contains 15 residues. The ends lost 4 bases at V and 5 bases at J; junction bases unmatched: 12. CDR1 is SQVTM, CDR2 ANQGSEA, per germline. CDR3 sequence reads: CSVGGLTGGNDEQYF. CDR3 coding DNA: TGCAGCGTTGGGGGTCTGACAGGGGGTAACGACGAGCAGTACTTC.

The rearrangement uses TRBV28 and TRBJ2-7; D gene uncertain. CDR3 size: 13 residues. Trimming cost V 6 bases and J 3 bases, with 12 bases left between them. Germline assignment: CDR1 MDHEN and CDR2 SYDVKM. CDR3 residues: CASRLPPLYEQYF. CDR3 sequence (DNA): TGTGCCAGCAGATTACCGCCCCTCTACGAGCAGTACTTC.

Relative to its sample, this clonotype is medium-sized (0.01 to 0.1%). The chain carries TRBV5-1 and TRBJ2-1; 9 bases agree with TRBD2. V was clipped by 2 bases and J by 10 bases; unmatched bases: 10. Germline V CDR1 and CDR2: SGHRS, YFSETQ. This CDR3 is 15 amino acids long. CDR3 nucleotides: TGCGCCAGCAGCTTAGCGGGAGGTTCTCGAGGAGAGCAGTTCTTC. As protein: CASSLAGGSRGEQFF.